The 20 T cell receptor beta chains in this list originate from one sample, sequenced in a study of cytomegalovirus exposure and HLA in healthy donors. PCR involved 60 Vbeta and 13 Jbeta primers. TCRdb keeps only in-frame clones here, not all; method: immunoSEQ multiplex PCR. The sample carries about 180,000 clones, about 85% recorded once. Material: PBMCs. The receptors stem from a girl under 18 in good health and CMV-seropositive.

This chain links TRBV19 with TRBJ2-1; 7 bases line up with TRBD2. Germline CDR1 LNHDA, CDR2 SQIVND (reference sequence). V lost 1 base and J lost 4; bases outside the gene matches: 4. The CDR3 contains 15 residues. The CDR3 DNA reads TGTGCCAGTAGTATAGGGACTAGGGGTTACAATGAGCAGTTCTTC. As protein: CASSIGTRGYNEQFF. Drawing the rest from reference TRBV19 and TRBJ2-1, the complete variable domain is DGGITQSPKYLFRKEGQNVTLSCEQNLNHDAMYWYRQDPGQGLRLIYYSQIVNDFQKGDIAEGYSVSREKKESFPLTVTSAQKNPTAFYLCASSIGTRGYNEQFFGPGTRLTVL.

The gene calls are TRBV14 and TRBJ2-5; D perhaps matches TRBD1 (5 bases). Per the germline V gene, CDR1 is SGHDN and CDR2 is FVKESK. This CDR3 contains 12 residues. V was pared by 0 bases and J by 7 bases, with 6 bases between. The CDR3 sequence: CASSQDRGTQYF. The CDR3 DNA sequence: TGTGCCAGCAGCCAAGATAGGGGGACCCAGTACTTC. The whole variable domain, remainder taken from reference TRBV14 and TRBJ2-5, is EAGVTQFPSHSVIEKGQTVTLRCDPISGHDNLYWYRRVMGKEIKFLLHFVKESKQDESGMPNNRFLAERTGGTYSTLKVQPAELEDSGVYFCASSQDRGTQYFGPGTRLLVL.

The chain carries TRBV4-2 and TRBJ2-1; the match to TRBD2 covers 14 bases. The CDR3 has 17 residues. V lost 3 bases to trimming and J lost 8 bases; unmatched junction nucleotides: 9. In germline, CDR1 is LGHNA, CDR2 YNFKEQ. Here the CDR3 DNA reads TGTGCCAGCAGCCAGGGGAGGGGACTAGCGGGAGTGGATGAGCAGTTCTTC. Amino acid sequence: CASSQGRGLAGVDEQFF.

The rearrangement uses TRBV27 and TRBJ1-1; possible D gene TRBD1, 5 bases. The CDR3 runs 10 residues. CDR1 MNHEY and CDR2 SMNVEV come from the germline V gene (reference sequence). V lost 8 bases, J lost 11 bases, and 12 bases lay in between. The CDR3 spells CASGQGKAFF. The CDR3 DNA follows: TGTGCCAGCGGGCAGGGAAAGGCTTTCTTT.

This rearrangement joins TRBV29-1 to TRBJ1-1, with D possibly being TRBD1 (5 bases). Trimming removed 4 bases from V and 0 bases from J, with 15 bases in between. Germline V gene data show CDR1 as SQVTM and CDR2 as ANQGSEA. The length of the CDR3 is 15 residues. This chain's CDR3 is CSVGGVLGVNTEAFF. For the CDR3, the DNA is TGCAGCGTTGGGGGGGTTTTAGGAGTGAACACTGAAGCTTTCTTT.

V and J are TRBV7-2 and TRBJ1-5, with 7 bases fitting TRBD1. The CDR3 loop spans 15 amino acids. Trimming removed 5 bases from V and 1 base from J; junction bases left unmatched: 5. Germline assignment: CDR1 SGHTA and CDR2 FQGNSA. CDR3 bases: TGTGCCAGCAGCCCACGGACAGGCAGCAATCAGCCCCAGCATTTT. This encodes CASSPRTGSNQPQHF.

The rearrangement links TRBV19 to TRBJ1-2, with no clear D. Trimming took off 2 bases at V and 5 bases at J, with 12 bases between the two ends. The germline gives CDR1 LNHDA, CDR2 SQIVND (reference sequence). The CDR3 sequence is 14 residues long. CDR3 nucleotide sequence: TGTGCCAGTAGTATAACAACCGACAAGTATGGCTACACCTTC. Amino acids: CASSITTDKYGYTF.

The rearrangement links TRBV19 to TRBJ1-5; a possible D gene is TRBD1 (5 bases). The CDR3 totals 18 residues. In germline, CDR1 is LNHDA, CDR2 SQIVND (reference sequence). V was cut by 0 bases and J by 0 bases, with 15 bases left in between. CDR3: CASSIEGGEAYSNQPQHF. CDR3 DNA: TGTGCCAGTAGTATAGAGGGGGGGGAGGCTTATAGCAATCAGCCCCAGCATTTT.

The rearrangement joins TRBV9 to TRBJ2-7; TRBD2 matches 8 bases. Germline trimming cut 0 bases from V and 5 bases from J; bases unmatched to any gene: 10. Per the germline V gene, CDR1 is SGDLS and CDR2 is YYNGEE. There are 16 residues in the CDR3. Here the CDR3 reads CASSVVPAGDLHEQYF. CDR3 DNA sequence: TGTGCCAGCAGCGTAGTACCAGCGGGAGATTTACACGAGCAGTACTTC.

The chain couples TRBV19 to TRBJ2-1, with D uncertain. Germline CDR1 and CDR2: LNHDA and SQIVND (reference sequence). Trimming took off 6 bases at V and 0 bases at J, with 12 bases between the two ends. This CDR3 contains 15 residues. The CDR3 DNA reads TGTGCCAGTAGCCCGGGTGGATACTCCTACAATGAGCAGTTCTTC. As protein: CASSPGGYSYNEQFF.

CDR3 coding DNA: TGTGCCAGCAGCTTACAGGCTGGCGCTGAAGCTTTCTTT. Its protein product is CASSLQAGAEAFF. The rearrangement links TRBV13 to TRBJ1-1; D unclear. The CDR3 is 13 residues long. The V gene lost 2 bases and the J gene lost 6 bases, with 10 bases spanning the gap. CDR1 and CDR2 from the germline V gene are PRHDT and FYEKMQ (reference sequence).

The V call is TRBV7-8, the J call TRBJ2-7; a possible D gene is TRBD2 (7 bases). This CDR3 spans 15 amino acids. Trimming removed 5 bases from V and 3 bases from J, with 17 bases in between. The germline CDR1 and CDR2 sequences are SGHVS and FQNEAQ. The CDR3 loop is CASSPGGGRDYEQYF. The DNA for the CDR3 is TGTGCCAGCAGCCCGGGGGGCGGGAGAGACTACGAGCAGTACTTC.

The chain joins TRBV4-1 to TRBJ1-5; D gene uncertain. The germline gives CDR1 MGHRA, CDR2 YSYEKL. The germline V and J ends were trimmed by 0 bases and 4 bases, with 10 bases remaining between them. The CDR3 is 15 amino acids. The CDR3 loop is CASSQDRAGNQPQHF. CDR3 coding DNA: TGCGCCAGCAGCCAAGATAGGGCGGGGAATCAGCCCCAGCATTTT.

This clone was seen once. The CDR3 bases are TGCGCCAGCAGCTCCCGCGGGAGCCTCTCGAACACCGGGGAGCTGTTTTTT. Translation gives CASSSRGSLSNTGELFF. The V call is TRBV5-1, the J call TRBJ2-2; 7 nucleotides agree with TRBD2. Germline CDR1 is SGHRS and CDR2 is YFSETQ. The CDR3 has 17 amino acids. Losses at the gene ends were 3 bases for V and 0 bases for J; bases not matched to a gene: 8. Full variable domain (missing parts from reference TRBV5-1 and TRBJ2-2): KAGVTQTPRYLIKTRGQQVTLSCSPISGHRSVSWYQQTPGQGLQFLFEYFSETQRNKGNFPGRFSGRQFSNSRSEMNVSTLELGDSALYLCASSSRGSLSNTGELFFGEGSRLTVL.

The chain carries TRBV9 and TRBJ2-1, with 9 bases aligning to TRBD2. Germline trimming cut 3 bases from V and 6 bases from J; bases unmatched to any gene: 7. The CDR3 is 15 residues long. Germline loops: CDR1 SGDLS, CDR2 YYNGEE. The CDR3 region is CASSASGRSGNEQFF. The CDR3 DNA reads TGTGCCAGCAGCGCGAGCGGGAGGTCCGGCAATGAGCAGTTCTTC.

This clone was seen a few times. CDR3 sequence: CASSTATGLGSYEQFF. Here the CDR3 DNA reads TGTGCCAGCAGCACCGCGACGGGACTAGGATCCTATGAGCAGTTCTTC. This chain links TRBV7-2 with TRBJ2-1, with 8 bases matching TRBD2. The CDR3 runs 16 residues. The junction had 14 bases not matched to a gene; V was cut back by 5 bases and J by 8 bases. Germline V gives CDR1 SGHTA, CDR2 FQGNSA.

The rearrangement uses TRBV5-4 and TRBJ2-7, with 8 bases fitting TRBD1. Trimming took 3 bases from V and 2 from J; bases not matched to a gene: 4. In germline, CDR1 is SGHNT, CDR2 YYREEE (reference sequence). This CDR3 comprises 14 residues. DNA of the CDR3: TGTGCCAGCAGCTACGGGACAGGACCCTACGAGCAGTACTTC. It is translated as CASSYGTGPYEQYF.

The chain joins TRBV6-5 to TRBJ2-7; 7 nucleotides match TRBD2. Germline V gene sequence: CDR1 MNHEY, CDR2 SVGAGI. The CDR3 covers 15 residues. V was pared by 7 bases and J by 1 base, with 10 bases of the junction left unmatched. For the CDR3, the DNA is TGTGCCAGCATTACCGGCTCCGGGGGGTCCTACGAGCAGTACTTC. Translated: CASITGSGGSYEQYF.

In its sample, this clone was seen once. V gene TRBV6-1 combines with J gene TRBJ1-5; D not resolved. V lost 3 bases to trimming and J lost 0 bases, with 12 bases between them. The CDR3 is 16 residues long. Per the germline V gene, CDR1 is MNHNS and CDR2 is SASEGT. CDR3 sequence (DNA): TGTGCCAGCAGTGACCTGGGCCAGTTTAGCAATCAGCCCCAGCATTTT. Translating gives CASSDLGQFSNQPQHF.

This rearrangement joins TRBV6-5 to TRBJ1-5; 7 bases are a match to TRBD1. The V gene end was trimmed by 6 bases and the J gene end by 5 bases; junction bases not matched to a gene: 4. This CDR3 has 13 amino acids. Germline V lookup: CDR1 MNHEY, CDR2 SVGAGI. The CDR3 loop is CASRWDSYQPQHF. For the CDR3, the DNA is TGTGCCAGCAGGTGGGACAGTTATCAGCCCCAGCATTTT.